The present entry profiles one T cell receptor (beta chain) with its context. Its antigen is undetermined. Assay: immunoSEQ multiplex PCR; the TCRdb copy retains only in-frame clones and omits some. Among 60,000 to 70,000 clones listed, about 80% were seen once. The sample originates from a study of OX40 agonist ivuxolimab in advanced cancers. Study in general: Participants averaged approximately 61 years of age (range about 23 to 80) and were roughly 80% male.

The study's findings and limits: The antigens recognized by the expanded peripheral T cells, that is their antigen specificity, were not determined.

The CDR3 loop spans 15 amino acids. V gave up 5 bases and J gave up 0 bases; unmatched junction bases: 3. CDR1 is WNHNN and CDR2 is SYGVQD in the germline V gene (reference sequence). Sequenced material: CD4+ or CD8+ T cells sorted from blood, taken in a trial of the OX40 agonist ivuxolimab. The gene calls are TRBV10-1 and TRBJ2-3, with 9 positions matching TRBD2. The TCR originated in an adult with an advanced solid tumor such as melanoma, head and neck, liver or kidney cancer. The CDR3 here is CASSRRGGSTDTQYF. CDR3 bases: TGCGCCAGCAGTCGGCGGGGGGGCAGCACAGATACGCAGTATTTT.